Below, 16 T cell receptor beta chains from the same sample are listed, as sequenced in a study of T cells in Graves' hyperthyroidism and ophthalmopathy. TCR beta CDR3 regions were amplified from RNA transcripts. HTBI primers were used for first-round RT-PCR of the TCR CDR3. TCRdb reanalysed the multiplex PCR reads using MiXCR and keeps one entry per CDR3 protein. The sample has some 530,000 distinct CDR3 sequences; about 20% are singletons. Sequenced input: blood. Receptors originate from a woman in her 70s with Graves' ophthalmopathy.

In this sample, this clonotype turned up a few times. The chain combines TRBV6-1 with TRBJ1-1; the D gene is possibly TRBD1 (6 bases). In germline, CDR1 is MNHNS, CDR2 SASEGT. The CDR3 contains 14 residues. The V end lost 6 bases, the J end lost 4 bases, and 15 bases lay between the germline ends. CDR3 sequence (DNA): TGTGCCAGCAGACCCCCGGGGGGGGCCACTGAAGCTTTCTTT. It specifies CASRPPGGATEAFF.

A few counts support this clonotype. The rearrangement joins TRBV4-1 to TRBJ2-5; tentatively, D is TRBD1 (6 bases). Per the germline V gene, CDR1 is MGHRA and CDR2 is YSYEKL. CDR3 length: 13 residues. The V end was cut by 8 bases, the J end by 2 bases, with 12 bases between. This chain's CDR3 is CASGSTGQETQYF. In DNA, the CDR3 is TGCGCCAGCGGTTCGACAGGACAAGAGACCCAGTACTTC.

There are many counts of this clonotype. CDR3 nucleotide sequence: TGTGCCAGCAGTTTAGGCGGGACCCAGGTCTCCTACGAGCAGTACTTC. Translation: CASSLGGTQVSYEQYF. The chain carries TRBV28 and TRBJ2-7, with a tentative D call TRBD2 (6 bases). V lost 2 bases and J lost 0, with 14 bases in between. Germline lookup yields CDR1 MDHEN and CDR2 SYDVKM. The CDR3 extends over 16 amino acids.

The chain joins TRBV20-1 to TRBJ1-2, with D possibly TRBD1 on 6 matching bases. CDR1 and CDR2 (germline): DFQATT, SNEGSKA (reference sequence). Trimming cost V 3 bases and J 0 bases, with 8 bases left between them. The CDR3 is 13 residues long. This CDR3 is CSARDSPNYGYTF. CDR3 DNA: TGCAGTGCTAGGGACAGCCCTAACTATGGCTACACCTTC.

With regard to this clonotype: A much larger clone differs from this one at a single base, so this may be a read error. This chain uses TRBV12-3 or TRBV12-4 with TRBJ1-1; D gene ambiguous. Trimming took 5 bases from V and 10 from J, leaving 11 bases between them. The CDR3 sequence is 11 residues long. CDR3 DNA: TGTGCCAGCAGTAGAACCTCAGCAGCTTTCTTT. Encoded protein: CASSRTSAAFF.

This clonotype showed up many times. The chain uses TRBV20-1 and TRBJ1-1; maybe TRBD1 (6 bases). The V gene lost 1 base and the J gene lost 0 bases, with 6 bases spanning the gap. The CDR3 runs 13 residues. Germline loops: CDR1 DFQATT, CDR2 SNEGSKA (reference sequence). CDR3: CSARGTVNTEAFF. In DNA, the CDR3 is TGCAGTGCTAGAGGGACAGTGAACACTGAAGCTTTCTTT.

This clonotype was found a few times. The chain links TRBV20-1 to TRBJ2-3, with D tentatively TRBD1 (6 bases). Trimming shortened V by 6 bases and J by 2 bases, and 15 bases separated the two germline ends. This CDR3 spans 14 amino acids. Germline CDR1 and CDR2: DFQATT and SNEGSKA (reference sequence). For the CDR3, the DNA is TGCAGTGCCGTAACAGGGACGTCCACAGATACGCAGTATTTT. Its protein is CSAVTGTSTDTQYF.

This clonotype came up a few times. This chain uses TRBV30 with TRBJ2-5; 10 bases line up with TRBD1. The CDR3 runs 15 residues. V was pared by 1 base and J by 5 bases, with 7 bases of the junction left unmatched. Germline CDR1 reads GTSNPN; CDR2 reads SVGIG (reference sequence). The CDR3 loop is CAWSGGQGRWETQYF. The CDR3 region has the DNA TGTGCCTGGAGTGGGGGACAGGGGAGGTGGGAGACCCAGTACTTC.

This clonotype has only a few counts. The genes are TRBV2 and TRBJ2-7, with no clear D. The CDR3 has 12 residues. Trimming cost V 7 bases and J 5 bases, with 12 bases left between them. The V gene's germline CDR1 is SNHLY and CDR2 FYNNEI. The DNA of the CDR3 is TGTGCCAGCATGCGAACCCCCGACGAGCAGTACTTC. Translating gives CASMRTPDEQYF. The whole variable domain, filled in from reference TRBV2 and TRBJ2-7, reads EPEVTQTPSHQVTQMGQEVILRCVPISNHLYFYWYRQILGQKVEFLVSFYNNEISEKSEIFDDQFSVERPDGSNFTLKIRSTKLEDSAMYFCASMRTPDEQYFGPGTRLTVT.

A note on this clonotype: This may arise from a read error, as a much more abundant clone is one base away. The chain uses TRBV27 and TRBJ1-1; possibly TRBD1 for D (5 bases). The CDR3 length is 16 residues. V dropped 3 bases and J dropped 4 bases, with 18 bases sitting between them. The V gene's germline CDR1 is MNHEY and CDR2 SMNVEV (reference sequence). The CDR3 reads CASSFSRASMSTEAFF. The CDR3 DNA is TGTGCCAGCAGTTTTTCCAGGGCGAGTATGAGCACTGAAGCTTTCTTT.

The genes are TRBV6-1 and TRBJ2-1; 7 bases line up with TRBD2. This CDR3 has 14 amino acids. CDR1 MNHNS and CDR2 SASEGT come from the germline V gene. The trim removed 6 bases at V and 7 bases at J, leaving 9 bases unmatched. The CDR3 region is CASSLAGVANEQFF. The DNA of the CDR3 is TGTGCCAGCAGCCTGGCGGGAGTGGCAAATGAGCAGTTCTTC.

This clonotype was seen repeatedly, ten times or more. The junction departs from germline at one end; a sequencing error may be responsible. The V gene is TRBV5-1, the J gene TRBJ2-7, with D possibly matching TRBD2 (5 bases). The CDR3 totals 12 residues. CDR1 and CDR2 (germline): SGHRS, YFSETQ. The DNA of the CDR3 is TGTGCCAGCAGTTCCGGGGCCTACGAGCAGTACTTC. Encoded protein: CASSSGAYEQYF.

Ten or more counts support this clonotype. J is TRBJ2-3 and V is TRBV2; 7 nucleotides match TRBD2. V lost 6 bases to trimming and J lost 7 bases; unmatched junction nucleotides: 13. Germline CDR1 SNHLY, CDR2 FYNNEI. The CDR3 consists of 15 residues. The CDR3 here is CASRESGTGGNTQYF. The CDR3 nucleotides are TGTGCCAGCAGGGAAAGCGGGACGGGTGGGAATACGCAGTATTTT.

This chain uses TRBV6-2 or TRBV6-3 with TRBJ1-3; D gene unclear. This CDR3 has 15 residues. Germline CDR1 is MNHEY and CDR2 is SVGEGT. The V end was cut by 5 bases, the J end by 0 bases, with 11 bases between. The CDR3 spells CASSIYSHSGNTIYF. In nucleotides, the CDR3 is TGTGCCAGCAGTATTTACAGCCACTCTGGAAACACCATATATTTT.

The chain carries TRBV6-1 and TRBJ2-1; TRBD2 matches 8 bases. Trimming at V came to 6 bases and at J to 2 bases, leaving 6 bases not matched to a gene. Germline assignment: CDR1 MNHNS and CDR2 SASEGT. The CDR3 length is 15 residues. CDR3 in amino acids: CASRSSGSTYNEQFF. CDR3 DNA: TGTGCCAGCAGGTCAAGCGGGAGTACCTACAATGAGCAGTTCTTC.

The chain recombines TRBV29-1 with TRBJ1-1, with D maybe TRBD1 (5 bases). The CDR3 is made up of 12 amino acids. Germline V lookup: CDR1 SQVTM, CDR2 ANQGSEA. V was cut by 7 bases and J by 0 bases, with 9 bases left in between. CDR3 in DNA: TGCAGCGGCCGACAGATGAACACTGAAGCTTTCTTT. Its translation is CSGRQMNTEAFF.